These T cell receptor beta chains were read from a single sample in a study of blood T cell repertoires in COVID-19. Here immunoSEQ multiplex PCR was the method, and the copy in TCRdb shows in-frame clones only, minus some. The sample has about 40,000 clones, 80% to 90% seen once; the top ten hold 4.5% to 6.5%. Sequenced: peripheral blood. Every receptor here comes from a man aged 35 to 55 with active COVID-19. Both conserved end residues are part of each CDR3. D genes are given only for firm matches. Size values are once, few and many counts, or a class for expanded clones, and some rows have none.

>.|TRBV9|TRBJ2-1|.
TGTGCCAGCAGCGAGGGGGGGCCGAATGAGCAGTTCTTC
CASSEGGPNEQFF
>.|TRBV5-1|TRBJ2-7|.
TGCGCCAGCAGCTTAGACAGCTATTACGAGCAGTACTTC
CASSLDSYYEQYF
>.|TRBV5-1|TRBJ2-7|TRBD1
TGCGCCAGCAGCTTTTGGACAGGAGTATCCTACGAGCAGTACTTC
CASSFWTGVSYEQYF
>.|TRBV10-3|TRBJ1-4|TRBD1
TGTGCCACCTCGGGAAGGGGGCAGGTTGGTAATGAAAAACTGTTTTTT
CATSGRGQVGNEKLFF
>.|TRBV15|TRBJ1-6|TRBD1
TGTGCCACCAGCAGAAAAAGGGACAGGGGATATAATTCACCCCTCCACTTT
CATSRKRDRGYNSPLHF
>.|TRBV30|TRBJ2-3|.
TGTGCCTGGTCCAAGCGGGCCTACACAGATACGCAGTATTTT
CAWSKRAYTDTQYF
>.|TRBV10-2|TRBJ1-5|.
TGCGCCAGCAAGAGGGGGAATCAGCCCCAGCATTTT
CASKRGNQPQHF
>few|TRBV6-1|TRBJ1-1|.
TGTGCCAGCAGTGAACGGGATAGGAGTGAAGCTTTCTTT
CASSERDRSEAFF
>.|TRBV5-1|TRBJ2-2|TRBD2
TGCGCCAGCAGCGGCGGGACTAGCGGGGAAGAGAACACCGGGGAGCTGTTTTTT
CASSGGTSGEENTGELFF
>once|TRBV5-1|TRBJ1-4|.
TGCGCCAGCAGCTTGGAGCGTAATGAAAAACTGTTTTTT
CASSLERNEKLFF
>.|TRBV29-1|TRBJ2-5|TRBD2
TGCAGCGTTGCCCCAGGTACTAGCGGGAGACCGGAGACCCAGTACTTC
CSVAPGTSGRPETQYF
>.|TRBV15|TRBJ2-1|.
TGTGCCACCAGCAGAGAGATTCCTACCGGGACTGCATACAATGAGCAGTTCTTC
CATSREIPTGTAYNEQFF
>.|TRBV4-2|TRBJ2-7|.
TGTGCCAGCAGCCAAGTAGCAGGGGGGACCTCCTACGAGCAGTACTTC
CASSQVAGGTSYEQYF
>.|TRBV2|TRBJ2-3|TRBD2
TGTGCCAGCGGGGGACTAGCGCGTAGCACAGATACGCAGTATTTT
CASGGLARSTDTQYF
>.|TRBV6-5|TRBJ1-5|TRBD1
TGTGCCACGCGGACAGGGAACCAGCCCCAGCATTTT
CATRTGNQPQHF
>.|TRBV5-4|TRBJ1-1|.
TGTGCCAGCAGCTTGATCGGGGTCCCCACTGAAGCTTTCTTT
CASSLIGVPTEAFF
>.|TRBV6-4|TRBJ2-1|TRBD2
TGTGCCAGCAGTGACTATAGCGGGAGCGCCAATGAGCAGTTCTTC
CASSDYSGSANEQFF
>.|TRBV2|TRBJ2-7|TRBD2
TGTGCCAGCAGTGGACTAGCGGGAGCATACGAGCAGTACTTC
CASSGLAGAYEQYF
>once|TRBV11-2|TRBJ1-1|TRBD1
TGTGCCAGCAGCTTAGTTTGGGACAGGGTTATGAACACTGAAGCTTTCTTT
CASSLVWDRVMNTEAFF
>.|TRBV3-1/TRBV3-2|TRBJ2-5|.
TGTGCCAGCAGCCAAGGAGTCATTGTAGGGAGCGGAGAGACCCAGTACTTC
CASSQGVIVGSGETQYF
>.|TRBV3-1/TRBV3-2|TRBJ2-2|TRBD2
TGTGCCAGCAGCCAAGACGGCCTAGCGGCAAGCGGGGAGCTGTTTTTT
CASSQDGLAASGELFF
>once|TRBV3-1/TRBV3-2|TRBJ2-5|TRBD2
TGTGCCAGCAGCCAAGTTCGCGGGGGGGGTGAGACCCAGTACTTC
CASSQVRGGGETQYF
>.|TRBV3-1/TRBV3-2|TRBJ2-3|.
TGTGCCAGCTGCAGGTCGGCAGATACGCAGTATTTT
CASCRSADTQYF
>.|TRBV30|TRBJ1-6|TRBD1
TGTGCCTGGAGGGCGGGACAGGGAGGAAATTCACCCCTCCACTTT
CAWRAGQGGNSPLHF
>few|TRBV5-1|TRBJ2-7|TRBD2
TGCGCCAGCAGCTTGGAGGGCGGGGGCTCCTACGAGCAGTACTTC
CASSLEGGGSYEQYF
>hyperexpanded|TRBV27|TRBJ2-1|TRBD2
TGTGCCAGCAGTTGGACTAGCGGGAGCCCCTACAATGAGCAGTTCTTC
CASSWTSGSPYNEQFF
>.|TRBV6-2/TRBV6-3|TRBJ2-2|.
TGTGCCAGCAGTCAATACAGGGTAGCCGGGGAGCTGTTTTTT
CASSQYRVAGELFF
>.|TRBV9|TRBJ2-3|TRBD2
TGTGCCAGCAGCTCTAGACTAGCGGGAATGACAGATACGCAGTATTTT
CASSSRLAGMTDTQYF
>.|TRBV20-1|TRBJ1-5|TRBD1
TGCAGTGCTAGTCCACAGGGGGGACATCAGCCCCAGCATTTT
CSASPQGGHQPQHF
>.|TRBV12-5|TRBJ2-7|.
TGTGCTAGTCCTGAGAGCTCCTACGAGCAGTACTTC
CASPESSYEQYF
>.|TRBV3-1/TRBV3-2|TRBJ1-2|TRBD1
TGTGCCAGCAGCCACAGGGGGTCGGGCTACACCTTC
CASSHRGSGYTF
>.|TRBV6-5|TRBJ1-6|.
TGTGCCAGCAGTTACCAGCGACAGCAACATTCACCCCTCCACTTT
CASSYQRQQHSPLHF
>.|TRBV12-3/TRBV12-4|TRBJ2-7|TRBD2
TGTGCCAGCAGTTGGACTAGTCACGAGCAGTACTTC
CASSWTSHEQYF
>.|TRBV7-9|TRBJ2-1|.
TGTGCCAGCAGCTTTTTCACAACAGCTAATGGTGAGCAGTTCTTC
CASSFFTTANGEQFF
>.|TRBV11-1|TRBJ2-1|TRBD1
TGTGCCAGCAGCTTAGGACAGGGGGGCTACAATGAGCAGTTCTTC
CASSLGQGGYNEQFF
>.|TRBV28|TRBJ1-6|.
TGTGCCAGCAGTACACCGACAGGACCCCTCCACTTT
CASSTPTGPLHF
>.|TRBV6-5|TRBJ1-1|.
TGTGCCAGCAGAAACAGGCTGAACACTGAAGCTTTCTTT
CASRNRLNTEAFF
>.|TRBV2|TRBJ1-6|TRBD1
TGTGCCAGCAGCCCCCGGGACAGGGGCTTAGAAAATTCACCCCTCCACTTT
CASSPRDRGLENSPLHF
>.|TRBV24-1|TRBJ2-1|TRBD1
TGTGCCACCAGTGCCCTCTCGCCGGGACAGGGGGTTAACAATGAGCAGTTCTTC
CATSALSPGQGVNNEQFF
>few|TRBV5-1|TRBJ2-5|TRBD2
TGCGCCAGCAGCTTGGGGGCCGGGACTAGCTTAGAGACCCAGTACTTC
CASSLGAGTSLETQYF
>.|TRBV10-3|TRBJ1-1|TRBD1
TGTGCCGTAAGACAGGGAGGCACTGAAGCTTTCTTT
CAVRQGGTEAFF
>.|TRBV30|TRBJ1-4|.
TGTGCCTGGAGTGGATTAGACTTGGAAAAACTGTTTTTT
CAWSGLDLEKLFF
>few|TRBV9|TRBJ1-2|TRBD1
TGTGCCAGCAGCCAGGGGGCTGGCTATGGCTACACCTTC
CASSQGAGYGYTF
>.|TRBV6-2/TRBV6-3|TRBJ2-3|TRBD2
TGTGCCAGCAGTTCGGTGGGAGGGCCGGGGGATACGCAGTATTTT
CASSSVGGPGDTQYF
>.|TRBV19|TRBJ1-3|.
TGTGCCAGTAGTACCTCAACAGGGAGCTCTGGAAACACCATATATTTT
CASSTSTGSSGNTIYF
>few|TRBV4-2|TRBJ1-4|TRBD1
TGTGCCAGCAGCCAAGAGAGGGGGACAGGGGTTGAAAAACTGTTTTTT
CASSQERGTGVEKLFF
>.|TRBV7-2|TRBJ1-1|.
TGTGCCAGCACTTCAAGCGGGGGTTGGTCGTCGGCTTTCTTT
CASTSSGGWSSAFF
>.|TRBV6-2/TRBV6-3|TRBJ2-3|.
TGTGCCAGCAGTTCTGACAGGAGCACAGATACGCAGTATTTT
CASSSDRSTDTQYF